This T cell receptor (beta chain) was sequenced in a study of PD-L1 blockade in urothelial cancer. About the study: A median approximately 140,000 T cells were found in blood samples.

Study-level results: Pretreatment TCR clonality in blood under the median foretold superior survival.

With regard to this clone: Its matching antigen is unknown.

As to time point: pretreatment peripheral blood. V was pared by 2 bases and J by 2 bases, with 9 bases between. CDR1 and CDR2 (germline): SGHNT, YYREEE (reference sequence). This CDR3 spans 14 amino acids. Data came from immunoSEQ multiplex PCR; TCRdb stores just in-frame clones and leaves some out. Among 60,000 to 75,000 clones listed, 84% were seen once. The chain joins TRBV5-4 to TRBJ2-3; tentatively, D is TRBD1 (6 bases). This clonotype was sampled from a woman between 65 and 79 years old with urothelial cancer. The sequencing used PBMCs, collected around atezolizumab (anti-PD-L1) treatment. The CDR3 is CASSFGQPTDTQYF. CDR3 nucleotide sequence: TGTGCCAGCAGCTTTGGACAGCCCACAGATACGCAGTATTTT.